Presented here are 11 T cell receptor beta chains from one specimen sequenced in a study of blood T cell repertoires in COVID-19. TCRdb's copy holds only in-frame clones and misses some; the assay was immunoSEQ multiplex PCR. The sample comprises some 240,000 clones, roughly 80% of which are singletons, and approximately 9.6% rests with the top ten. The material sequenced was peripheral blood. The source of these receptors is a woman at least 80 years old with acute or convalescent COVID-19.

This chain joins TRBV28 and TRBJ2-5; D possibly corresponds to TRBD1 (6 bases). Between the trimmed V and J ends, which lost 6 bases and 5 bases, there was a span of 10 bases. This CDR3 is built from 12 residues. From germline, CDR1 is MDHEN and CDR2 SYDVKM. The CDR3 DNA sequence: TGTGCCAGCAGCGGACAGAGGGAGACCCAGTACTTC. This codes for CASSGQRETQYF.

The chain carries TRBV4-1 and TRBJ1-5, with D possibly matching TRBD1 (6 bases). In germline, CDR1 is MGHRA, CDR2 YSYEKL. Deletions cut 6 bases from V and 4 bases from J, with 19 bases between. The CDR3 consists of 16 residues. The chain's CDR3 is CASSQTRQEKNQPQHF. DNA for the CDR3: TGCGCCAGCAGTCAGACACGACAGGAGAAAAATCAGCCCCAGCATTTT.

CDR3 region: CASSVQPGRGYEQYF. CDR3 nucleotides: TGCGCCAGCAGCGTCCAACCGGGCAGGGGCTACGAGCAGTACTTC. The chain carries TRBV5-1 and TRBJ2-7, with D perhaps TRBD1 (6 bases). The CDR3 extends over 15 amino acids. V was clipped by 4 bases and J by 3 bases, with 17 bases between them. In germline, CDR1 is SGHRS, CDR2 YFSETQ.

V gene TRBV19 combines with J gene TRBJ1-5; weak D call: TRBD1 (5 bases). V lost 5 bases and J lost 7, with 15 bases in between. The CDR3 spans 14 residues. Per the germline V gene, CDR1 is LNHDA and CDR2 is SQIVND (reference sequence). The CDR3 coding sequence is TGTGCCAGTAGTTCACAGGAGGGAGGCCAGCCCCAGCATTTT. It translates to CASSSQEGGQPQHF.

V is TRBV5-1 and J is TRBJ2-5; D is possibly TRBD2 (6 bases). The V gene lost 4 bases and the J gene lost 7 bases, with 20 bases spanning the gap. This CDR3 is built from 15 residues. CDR1 is SGHRS, CDR2 YFSETQ, per germline. The CDR3 nucleotides are TGCGCCAGCAGCCCCGCCGGGACTTATGGCGGGACCCAGTACTTC. This codes for CASSPAGTYGGTQYF. The whole variable domain, remainder taken from reference TRBV5-1 and TRBJ2-5, is KAGVTQTPRYLIKTRGQQVTLSCSPISGHRSVSWYQQTPGQGLQFLFEYFSETQRNKGNFPGRFSGRQFSNSRSEMNVSTLELGDSALYLCASSPAGTYGGTQYFGPGTRLLVL.

The chain recombines TRBV7-2 with TRBJ2-3, with 10 bases fitting TRBD1. V trimming: 3 bases; J trimming: 6 bases; junction bases outside the gene matches: 9. CDR1 is SGHTA and CDR2 is FQGNSA in the germline V gene. There are 16 residues in the CDR3. The CDR3, as DNA: TGTGCCAGCAGCTTTGGTCAGGGACAGGGGTCCGATACGCAGTATTTT. The encoded protein is CASSFGQGQGSDTQYF.

The V and J genes are TRBV13 and TRBJ1-6; no definite D call. V was pared by 2 bases and J by 7 bases, with 6 bases between. The length of the CDR3 is 13 residues. The germline CDR1 and CDR2 sequences are PRHDT and FYEKMQ (reference sequence). The CDR3 DNA reads as TGTGCCAGCAGCTTATCCCCGAATTCACCCCTCCACTTT. It encodes CASSLSPNSPLHF.

V is TRBV28 and J is TRBJ2-3, with 7 bases fitting TRBD1. The length of the CDR3 is 16 residues. Germline trimming cut 9 bases from V and 3 bases from J; bases unmatched to any gene: 15. CDR1 is MDHEN, CDR2 SYDVKM, per germline. The CDR3: CASTLFQGVGTDTQYF. The CDR3 DNA sequence: TGTGCCAGTACCCTTTTCCAGGGGGTAGGGACAGATACGCAGTATTTT.

The V call is TRBV5-4, the J call TRBJ1-1, with D possibly TRBD1 on 5 matching bases. The CDR3 length is 13 residues. V dropped 1 base and J dropped 5 bases, with 9 bases sitting between them. Germline V CDR1 and CDR2: SGHNT, YYREEE (reference sequence). The CDR3 region has the DNA TGTGCCAGCAGCTTGAAGGGGAGGACTGAAGCTTTCTTT. Amino acids: CASSLKGRTEAFF. Filled out from reference TRBV5-4 and TRBJ1-1, the complete variable domain reads ETGVTQSPTHLIKTRGQQVTLRCSSQSGHNTVSWYQQALGQGPQFIFQYYREEENGRGNFPPRFSGLQFPNYSSELNVNALELDDSALYLCASSLKGRTEAFFGQGTRLTVV.

This rearrangement joins TRBV19 to TRBJ2-5; TRBD1 matches 8 bases. With V trimmed by 3 bases and J by 2 bases, 5 bases remained unmatched. Per germline, CDR1 LNHDA and CDR2 SQIVND (reference sequence). The CDR3 length is 15 residues. DNA for the CDR3: TGTGCCAGTAGTATCCAGGGGGCGGGTCAAGAGACCCAGTACTTC. Its protein is CASSIQGAGQETQYF.

The V and J genes are TRBV9 and TRBJ2-3; 7 bases align to TRBD1. V lost 4 bases and J lost 4; bases outside the gene matches: 12. The length of the CDR3 is 16 residues. Germline V gives CDR1 SGDLS, CDR2 YYNGEE. The CDR3 coding sequence is TGTGCCAGCAGCCTTCGGACAGGCTGGGCGTCAGATACGCAGTATTTT. Translated: CASSLRTGWASDTQYF.